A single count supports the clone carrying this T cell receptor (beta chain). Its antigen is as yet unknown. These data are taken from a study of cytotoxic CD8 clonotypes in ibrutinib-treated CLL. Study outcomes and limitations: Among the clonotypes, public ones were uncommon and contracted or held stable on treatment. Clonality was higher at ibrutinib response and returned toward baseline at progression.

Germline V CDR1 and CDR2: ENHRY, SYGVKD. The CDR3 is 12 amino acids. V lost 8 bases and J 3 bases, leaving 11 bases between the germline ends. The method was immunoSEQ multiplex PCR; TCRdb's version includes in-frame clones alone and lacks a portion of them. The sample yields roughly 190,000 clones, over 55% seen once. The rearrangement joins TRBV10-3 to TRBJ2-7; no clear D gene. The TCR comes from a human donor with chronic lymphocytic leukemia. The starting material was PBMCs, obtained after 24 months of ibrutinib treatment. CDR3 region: CAIAYIDYEQYF. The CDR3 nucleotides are TGTGCCATCGCATACATCGACTACGAGCAGTACTTC.